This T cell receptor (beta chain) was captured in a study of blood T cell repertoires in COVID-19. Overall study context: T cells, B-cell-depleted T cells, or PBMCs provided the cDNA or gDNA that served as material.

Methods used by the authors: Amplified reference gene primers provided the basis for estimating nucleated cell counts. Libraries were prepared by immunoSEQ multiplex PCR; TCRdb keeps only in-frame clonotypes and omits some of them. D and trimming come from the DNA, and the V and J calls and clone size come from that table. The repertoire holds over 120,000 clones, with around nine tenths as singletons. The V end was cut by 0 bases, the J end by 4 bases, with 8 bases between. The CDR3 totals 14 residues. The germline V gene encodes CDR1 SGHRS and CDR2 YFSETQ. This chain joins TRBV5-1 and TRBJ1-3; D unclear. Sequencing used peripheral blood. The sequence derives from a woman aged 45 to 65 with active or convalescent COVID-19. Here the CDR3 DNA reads TGCGCCAGCAGCTTGGGGTCGGGGGGAAACACCATATATTTT. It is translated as CASSLGSGGNTIYF.